The rows below give T cell receptor beta chains drawn from one sample of a study of T cell changes during pregnancy in multiple sclerosis. Libraries were prepared by immunoSEQ multiplex PCR; TCRdb keeps only in-frame clonotypes and omits some of them. The sample has 30,000 to 40,000 clones, about nine tenths seen once; the top ten hold 0.4% to 0.6%. The source was CD4+ T cells from peripheral blood mononuclear cells, collected in the first trimester of pregnancy. Receptor source: a female donor in good health, enrolled as a control in a pregnancy study. Both conserved end residues are part of each CDR3. The D gene is left open where the match is weak. Rows give clone size only sometimes, using once, few, many, or a class for an expanded clone.

CDR3	DNA	V	J	size	D
CASSLRGQPQHF	TGTGCCAGCAGCCTCCGAGGTCAGCCCCAGCATTTT	TRBV5-8	TRBJ1-5	.	.
CASSARAGTEAFF	TGTGCCAGCAGCGCTAGAGCGGGCACTGAAGCTTTCTTT	TRBV9	TRBJ1-1	.	.
CAFSRSDEQFF	TGTGCCTTCTCGAGGAGCGATGAGCAGTTCTTC	TRBV30	TRBJ2-1	.	.
CASSTGSNFYGYTF	TGTGCCAGCAGTACAGGATCGAACTTTTATGGCTACACCTTC	TRBV28	TRBJ1-2	once	.
CASSLEPGPYEQYF	TGTGCCAGCAGCTTAGAACCGGGTCCCTACGAGCAGTACTTC	TRBV7-2	TRBJ2-7	.	.
CASSLGQGNEKLFF	TGTGCCAGCAGCCTAGGACAGGGTAATGAAAAACTGTTTTTT	TRBV7-9	TRBJ1-4	.	TRBD1
CAWRDSPGGTYGYTF	TGTGCCTGGAGGGATTCACCCGGGGGAACCTATGGCTACACCTTC	TRBV30	TRBJ1-2	medium-sized	.
CASSRMGQGLSPGNEKLFF	TGTGCCAGCAGCCGGATGGGACAGGGGCTATCCCCGGGTAATGAAAAACTGTTTTTT	TRBV5-6	TRBJ1-4	.	TRBD1
CASSPGTHNTEAFF	TGTGCCAGCAGCCCCGGGACACACAACACTGAAGCTTTCTTT	TRBV7-2	TRBJ1-1	.	.
CASSESDRFVARELFF	TGCGCCAGCAGTGAGTCGGACAGGTTTGTCGCCCGGGAGCTGTTTTTT	TRBV10-1	TRBJ2-2	.	TRBD1
CASIDRDIGNTIYF	TGTGCCAGTATCGACCGGGACATCGGAAACACCATATATTTT	TRBV19	TRBJ1-3	.	.
CASRRDEKLFF	TGTGCCAGCAGGAGGGATGAAAAACTGTTTTTT	TRBV6-6	TRBJ1-4	once	.
CASSYRRMNTEAFF	TGTGCCAGCAGTTACCGCAGGATGAACACTGAAGCTTTCTTT	TRBV28	TRBJ1-1	once	.
CALRAPPGTQYF	TGTGCCCTCAGGGCCCCGCCGGGGACCCAGTACTTC	TRBV30	TRBJ2-5	.	.
CASSSPGLAAGANVLTF	TGTGCCAGCAGCTCGCCGGGACTAGCGGCTGGGGCCAACGTCCTGACTTTC	TRBV5-6	TRBJ2-6	.	TRBD2
CASQPGGFYNEQFF	TGTGCCAGCCAGCCGGGGGGGTTTTACAATGAGCAGTTCTTC	TRBV2	TRBJ2-1	.	TRBD2
CARFRAPANTGELFF	TGTGCCAGATTCAGGGCCCCCGCGAACACCGGGGAGCTGTTTTTT	TRBV28	TRBJ2-2	.	.
CASSMRGEGASPLHF	TGCGCCAGCAGCATGCGCGGAGAGGGAGCTTCACCCCTCCACTTT	TRBV5-1	TRBJ1-6	.	.
CASSIATYSNQPQHF	TGTGCCAGTAGTATAGCTACCTATAGCAATCAGCCCCAGCATTTT	TRBV19	TRBJ1-5	.	.
CASSTLSGGLGNEKLFF	TGTGCCAGCAGCACCCTCTCAGGGGGCTTGGGTAATGAAAAACTGTTTTTT	TRBV7-9	TRBJ1-4	.	TRBD1
CASSLPGQGRSGANVLTF	TGTGCCAGCAGCTTACCGGGACAGGGGCGTTCTGGGGCCAACGTCCTGACTTTC	TRBV7-3	TRBJ2-6	.	TRBD1
CASSLAGGRFYEQYF	TGTGCCAGCAGCTTAGCGGGGGGGCGCTTCTACGAGCAGTACTTC	TRBV28	TRBJ2-7	once	TRBD2
CASSALGGANVLTF	TGTGCCAGCAGCGCACTCGGTGGGGCCAACGTCCTGACTTTC	TRBV7-2	TRBJ2-6	.	.
CSVSGIAKNIQYF	TGCAGCGTTTCCGGGATAGCCAAAAACATTCAGTACTTC	TRBV29-1	TRBJ2-4	.	.
CASRAGASTDTQYF	TGTGCCAGCAGGGCGGGGGCGAGCACAGATACGCAGTATTTT	TRBV2	TRBJ2-3	.	.
CASSIRQGDNSPLHF	TGTGCCAGTAGTATTAGACAGGGAGATAATTCACCCCTCCACTTT	TRBV19	TRBJ1-6	.	TRBD1
CASSSGLGSRNTEAFF	TGTGCCAGCAGTTCAGGTTTAGGCAGTCGGAACACTGAAGCTTTCTTT	TRBV11-2	TRBJ1-1	.	.
CASTSFGGKAFF	TGTGCCAGCACGAGCTTCGGAGGGAAAGCTTTCTTT	TRBV19	TRBJ1-1	few	.
CASSYDSGGLAGNTIYF	TGTGCCAGCAGCTACGACTCAGGGGGTTTGGCTGGAAACACCATATATTTT	TRBV7-3	TRBJ1-3	.	TRBD1
CASSDTGLGAFF	TGTGCCAGCAGCGATACAGGGCTGGGAGCTTTCTTT	TRBV7-2	TRBJ1-1	once	.
CASSPPTGINSPLHF	TGTGCCAGCAGCCCACCGACAGGGATCAATTCACCCCTCCACTTT	TRBV7-9	TRBJ1-6	.	TRBD1
CASSSSGGLDTQYF	TGTGCCAGCAGCTCTTCGGGGGGATTAGATACGCAGTATTTT	TRBV5-4	TRBJ2-3	.	TRBD2
CASSYGTFTEAFF	TGTGCCAGCAGTTACGGGACATTCACTGAAGCTTTCTTT	TRBV7-2	TRBJ1-1	once	.
CSAAGADTQYF	TGCAGTGCCGCGGGGGCTGATACGCAGTATTTT	TRBV20-1	TRBJ2-3	.	.
CASSLWTGATGELFF	TGTGCCAGCAGCTTGTGGACAGGGGCCACCGGGGAGCTGTTTTTT	TRBV7-9	TRBJ2-2	once	TRBD1
CASSQEGQGARGYTF	TGCGCCAGCAGCCAAGAAGGGCAGGGGGCTCGCGGCTACACCTTC	TRBV4-1	TRBJ1-2	.	TRBD1
CASSGGSGNTIYF	TGTGCCAGCAGTGGGGGGTCCGGAAACACCATATATTTT	TRBV19	TRBJ1-3	.	.
CASSQTGRRIYEQYF	TGTGCCAGCAGCCAAACTGGGCGGAGGATTTACGAGCAGTACTTC	TRBV14	TRBJ2-7	.	.
CASSFMGRIKNNSPLHF	TGTGCCAGCAGCTTCATGGGGAGGATAAAAAATAATTCACCCCTCCACTTT	TRBV7-2	TRBJ1-6	.	.
CASLNWDRAQAYYGYTF	TGTGCTAGCTTGAATTGGGACAGGGCGCAAGCCTACTATGGCTACACCTTC	TRBV7-7	TRBJ1-2	.	TRBD1
CASNQGAVSGANVLTF	TGCGCCAGCAATCAGGGGGCGGTTTCTGGGGCCAACGTCCTGACTTTC	TRBV5-1	TRBJ2-6	.	TRBD1
CASSVAPGFATNEKLFF	TGTGCCAGCAGCGTAGCCCCAGGGTTCGCAACTAATGAAAAACTGTTTTTT	TRBV9	TRBJ1-4	.	.
CATRQGSNTGELFF	TGTGCCACTAGACAGGGCTCGAACACCGGGGAGCTGTTTTTT	TRBV5-4	TRBJ2-2	.	TRBD1
CSANGNTEAFF	TGCAGTGCTAACGGGAACACTGAAGCTTTCTTT	TRBV20-1	TRBJ1-1	.	.
CASSPRAGYGYTF	TGTGCCAGCAGTCCCCGGGCGGGGTATGGCTACACCTTC	TRBV27	TRBJ1-2	.	.
CASSLLPGDYEQYF	TGTGCCAGCAGCCTACTACCCGGGGACTACGAGCAGTACTTC	TRBV7-2	TRBJ2-7	.	.
CASSTRLAGGPQEQFF	TGTGCCAGCAGCACCCGATTAGCGGGGGGGCCCCAGGAGCAGTTCTTC	TRBV7-2	TRBJ2-1	.	TRBD2
CASSLGTGVVSGYTF	TGTGCCAGCAGCTTAGGTACAGGGGTCGTATCTGGCTACACCTTC	TRBV7-2	TRBJ1-2	.	TRBD1
CASSPRTGGGGELFF	TGTGCCAGCAGCCCCCGGACAGGGGGAGGCGGGGAGCTGTTTTTT	TRBV11-2	TRBJ2-2	.	TRBD1
CASSADPGSNNEQFF	TGTGCCAGCAGCGCCGACCCGGGAAGTAACAATGAGCAGTTCTTC	TRBV9	TRBJ2-1	.	.
CATGNTGYQYF	TGTGCCACCGGGAATACAGGGTATCAGTATTTT	TRBV10-3	TRBJ2-3	.	.
CATSREGTGYGGYTF	TGTGCCACCAGCAGAGAGGGGACAGGGTATGGAGGCTACACCTTC	TRBV15	TRBJ1-2	.	TRBD1
CASSLRADYGAYEQYF	TGTGCCAGCAGCTTAAGGGCCGACTATGGGGCCTACGAGCAGTACTTC	TRBV13	TRBJ2-7	.	.
CASSTLVGGGEQFF	TGTGCCAGTAGTACCCTGGTGGGGGGGGGCGAGCAGTTCTTC	TRBV19	TRBJ2-1	.	.
CASRRGPTYEQYF	TGTGCCAGCAGAAGAGGGCCGACCTACGAGCAGTACTTC	TRBV28	TRBJ2-7	.	.